Listed here are 10 T cell receptor beta chains from one sample, sequenced in a study of cytomegalovirus exposure and HLA in healthy donors. PCR involved 60 Vbeta and 13 Jbeta primers. The table came from immunoSEQ multiplex PCR; TCRdb's copy has only in-frame clones and leaves some out. There are 150,000 to 200,000 clones in the sample; roughly 87% occur only once, and around 0.99% lies in the top ten. Sequenced: PBMCs. These receptors all come from a boy aged 2 to 10 in good health and CMV-seronegative.

The rearrangement joins TRBV4-1 to TRBJ2-4, with D perhaps matching TRBD2 (6 bases). The CDR3 has 12 amino acids. Germline lookup yields CDR1 MGHRA and CDR2 YSYEKL. The V and J ends lost 8 bases and 5 bases respectively, with 10 bases between them. The CDR3 reads CASGDFQNIQYF. DNA of the CDR3: TGCGCCAGCGGGGACTTTCAAAACATTCAGTACTTC.

The chain is built from TRBV7-9 and TRBJ2-3, with D perhaps TRBD1 (7 bases). The germline V and J ends were trimmed by 5 bases and 3 bases, with 18 bases remaining between them. Germline CDR1 SEHNR, CDR2 FQNEAQ (reference sequence). The CDR3 totals 16 residues. The CDR3 protein is CASSPRQGGETDTQYF. In nucleotides, the CDR3 is TGTGCCAGCAGCCCGCGACAGGGCGGGGAAACAGATACGCAGTATTTT.

This chain links TRBV2 with TRBJ1-5, with D possibly being TRBD1 (6 bases). Looked up from germline, CDR1 is SNHLY and CDR2 is FYNNEI. Trimming removed 6 bases at V and 0 bases at J, with 15 bases between. The CDR3 covers 16 residues. The CDR3 DNA reads TGTGCCAGCAGAGAAATGCAGGGGTATAGCAATCAGCCCCAGCATTTT. Protein: CASREMQGYSNQPQHF.

This chain joins TRBV6-5 and TRBJ1-2, with TRBD1 matching over 8 bases. Germline-derived CDR1 and CDR2 are MNHEY and SVGAGI. The V and J ends lost 6 bases and 0 bases, in that order; junction bases with no gene match: 6. The CDR3 totals 15 residues. The CDR3 DNA follows: TGTGCCAGCAGATTACGACAGGGGCCTAACTATGGCTACACCTTC. This gives the protein CASRLRQGPNYGYTF.

The chain uses TRBV19 and TRBJ2-5; 8 positions agree with TRBD1. The germline CDR1 and CDR2 sequences are LNHDA and SQIVND (reference sequence). J gave up 7 bases and V 6 bases, and 7 bases lay outside the gene matches. The CDR3 contains 13 residues. CDR3 loop: CASSLQGAGTQYF. CDR3 nucleotide sequence: TGTGCCAGTAGCCTCCAGGGGGCCGGGACCCAGTACTTC.

The J gene is TRBJ1-5, the V gene TRBV27; the match to TRBD1 covers 7 bases. Germline V gives CDR1 MNHEY, CDR2 SMNVEV (reference sequence). J was trimmed by 0 bases and V by 4 bases; bases with no gene match: 3. The CDR3 extends over 15 amino acids. This CDR3 is CASSSHRGSNQPQHF. The CDR3 DNA reads as TGTGCCAGCAGTTCCCACAGGGGTAGCAATCAGCCCCAGCATTTT.

The chain recombines TRBV19 with TRBJ2-7; 7 bases fit TRBD2. Germline lookup yields CDR1 LNHDA and CDR2 SQIVND (reference sequence). The CDR3 consists of 15 residues. V trimming: 3 bases; J trimming: 7 bases; junction bases outside the gene matches: 12. CDR3 in DNA: TGTGCCAGTAGTATGCGTCGAGCGGGATTAGTTGAGCAGTACTTC. Encoded protein: CASSMRRAGLVEQYF.

In this sample, this clone turned up once. In nucleotides, the CDR3 is TGTGCCAGCAGCCGGGTTACGGGGTCGGGCACTGAAGCTTTCTTT. Translated: CASSRVTGSGTEAFF. The chain employs TRBV5-6 and TRBJ1-1; D ambiguous. The CDR3 is made up of 15 amino acids. With 4 bases removed from V and 4 bases from J, the gap between germline ends came to 17 bases. CDR1 SGHDT and CDR2 YYEEEE come from the germline V gene.

This chain uses TRBV10-2 with TRBJ1-2, with no clear D. Germline V gene data show CDR1 as WSHSY and CDR2 as SAAADI. The CDR3 sequence is 13 residues long. Trimming stripped 4 bases from V and 4 bases from J, with 10 bases between. DNA for the CDR3: TGCGCCAGCAGTGGCGGCGAAGGCTATGGCTACACCTTC. The encoded protein is CASSGGEGYGYTF.

The V call is TRBV28, the J call TRBJ1-4, with D tentatively TRBD1 (5 bases). In germline, CDR1 is MDHEN, CDR2 SYDVKM. The CDR3 runs 14 residues. Trimming removed 7 bases at V and 1 base at J, with 10 bases between. The CDR3 coding sequence is TGTGCCAGCAACATGGGGGGAACTAATGAAAAACTGTTTTTT. It codes for CASNMGGTNEKLFF.